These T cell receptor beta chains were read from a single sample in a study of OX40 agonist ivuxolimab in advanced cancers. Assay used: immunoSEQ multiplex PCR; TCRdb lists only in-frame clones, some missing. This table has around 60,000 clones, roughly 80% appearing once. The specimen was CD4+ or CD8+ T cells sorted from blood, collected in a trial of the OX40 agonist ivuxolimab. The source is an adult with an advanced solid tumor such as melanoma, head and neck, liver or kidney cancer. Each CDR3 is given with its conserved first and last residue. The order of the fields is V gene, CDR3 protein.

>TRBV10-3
CAIAGTMGTDTQYF
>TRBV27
CASGLGQSDQPQHF
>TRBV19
CASSTSGTGAPYGYTF
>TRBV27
CTSSLSVATSGNTIYF
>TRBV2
CASSAMGGGSGNTIYF
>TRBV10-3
CAKSDRGRRETQYF
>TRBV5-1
CASSLGPTQETQYF
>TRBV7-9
CASTPGMDTNYGYTF
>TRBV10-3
CAISESTYNEQFF
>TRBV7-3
CASSLVGASYNEQFF
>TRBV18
CASSPAAGSLGEQYF
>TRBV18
CASSPPDRGKETQYF
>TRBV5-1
CASSLGDRNQPQHF
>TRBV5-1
CASSLAGGSGELFF
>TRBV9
CASSVDPDRAPYYGYTF
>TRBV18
CASSPGQGRSYTF
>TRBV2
CASSSRPRGTDTQYF
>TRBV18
CASSPNRANTEAFF
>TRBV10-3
CAIRPGQDYEQYF
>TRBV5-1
CASSLGTSASNEQFF
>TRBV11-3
CASSFGAWTYTGELFF
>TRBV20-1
CSAYRNYGYTF
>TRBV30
CAWSQVEEDYGYTF